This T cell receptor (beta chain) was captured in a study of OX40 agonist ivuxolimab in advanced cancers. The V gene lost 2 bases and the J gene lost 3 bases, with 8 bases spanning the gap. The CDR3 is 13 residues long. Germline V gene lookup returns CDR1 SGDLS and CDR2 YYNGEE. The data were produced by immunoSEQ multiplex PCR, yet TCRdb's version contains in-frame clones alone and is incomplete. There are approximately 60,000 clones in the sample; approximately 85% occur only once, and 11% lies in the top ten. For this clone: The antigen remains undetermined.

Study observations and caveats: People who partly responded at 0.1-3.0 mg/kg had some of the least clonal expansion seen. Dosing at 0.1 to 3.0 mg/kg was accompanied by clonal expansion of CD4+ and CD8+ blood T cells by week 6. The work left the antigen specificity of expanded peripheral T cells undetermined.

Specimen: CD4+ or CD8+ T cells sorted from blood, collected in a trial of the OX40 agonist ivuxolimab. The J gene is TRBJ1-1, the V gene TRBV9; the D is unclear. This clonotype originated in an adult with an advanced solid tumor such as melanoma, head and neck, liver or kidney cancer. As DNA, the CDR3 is TGTGCCAGCAGCGTTGAGGGCTACACTGAAGCTTTCTTT. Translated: CASSVEGYTEAFF.